The T cell receptor beta chain described here comes from a study of shared clonotypes between healthy human individuals. Regarding this clone: The antigen is unknown.

Some clones are missing from TCRdb's copy, which holds only in-frame ones; the method was immunoSEQ multiplex PCR. Among millions of clones listed, 95% were seen once. The study's findings and limits: Some naive CD4 clonotypes, roughly 4.5%, turned up in common across four donors.

Germline lookup yields CDR1 LNHDA and CDR2 SQIVND (reference sequence). V was shortened by 7 bases and J by 0 bases, with 13 bases between the two germline ends. This CDR3 has 15 amino acids. The sequenced sample consisted of naive CD4+ T cells sorted from blood. Documented subset: CD45RA+ positively selected. This chain links TRBV19 with TRBJ1-5, with D unresolved. The sequence came from a man younger than 35 in good health. The CDR3 DNA reads TGTGCCAGTACCCCGGCAGGAAATAGCAATCAGCCCCAGCATTTT. Residues: CASTPAGNSNQPQHF.